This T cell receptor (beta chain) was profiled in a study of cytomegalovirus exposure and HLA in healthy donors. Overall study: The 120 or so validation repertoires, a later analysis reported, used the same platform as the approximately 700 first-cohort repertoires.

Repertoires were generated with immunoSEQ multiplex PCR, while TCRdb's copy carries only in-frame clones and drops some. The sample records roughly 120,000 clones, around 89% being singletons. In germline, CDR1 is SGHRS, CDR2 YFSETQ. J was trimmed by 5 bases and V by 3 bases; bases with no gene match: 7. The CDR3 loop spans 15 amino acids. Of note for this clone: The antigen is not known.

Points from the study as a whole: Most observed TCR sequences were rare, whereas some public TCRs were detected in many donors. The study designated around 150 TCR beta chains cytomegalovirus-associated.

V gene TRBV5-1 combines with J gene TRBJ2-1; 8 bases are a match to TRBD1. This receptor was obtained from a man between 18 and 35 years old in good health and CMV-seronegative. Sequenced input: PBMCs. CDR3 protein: CASSWDRRPHNEQFF. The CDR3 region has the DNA TGCGCCAGCAGCTGGGACAGGAGACCCCACAATGAGCAGTTCTTC.